This T cell receptor (beta chain) derives from a study of blood T cell repertoires in COVID-19. CDR3 length: 13 amino acids. CDR1 is LNHDA and CDR2 is SQIVND in the germline V gene (reference sequence). After removal of 6 bases from V and 11 bases from J, the junction contained 7 bases not matched to a gene. This table comes from immunoSEQ multiplex PCR, and its TCRdb copy is limited to in-frame clones, with some not included. The data hold approximately 310,000 clones, with about nine tenths observed a single time. Recruits, aged 18 to 89 years, lived in 25 or so US areas. Cohort allocation depended upon clinical history that participants reported.

V gene TRBV19 combines with J gene TRBJ2-5; the match to TRBD2 covers 12 bases. The material sequenced was PBMCs or T cells enriched from blood (not recorded which). The TCR comes from a man in his 60s who had recovered from COVID-19. Here the CDR3 reads CASSLLAGGLQYF. The CDR3 nucleotides read TGTGCCAGTAGCCTACTAGCGGGAGGTTTACAGTACTTC. The full variable domain, rest sourced from reference TRBV19 and TRBJ2-5, is DGGITQSPKYLFRKEGQNVTLSCEQNLNHDAMYWYRQDPGQGLRLIYYSQIVNDFQKGDIAEGYSVSREKKESFPLTVTSAQKNPTAFYLCASSLLAGGLQYFGPGTRLLVL.